The source of this T cell receptor beta chain is a study of blood T cell repertoires in COVID-19. Study background: There were acute and convalescent COVID-19 samples, and they came from the United States, Italy and Spain.

Generated by immunoSEQ multiplex PCR, the TCRdb table keeps only in-frame clones and is missing some. This table holds under 75,000 clones, about 76% found once. Input material: peripheral blood. This clonotype was obtained from a woman older than 75 with active or convalescent COVID-19.

For the CDR3, the DNA is TGTGCCAGCAGTTACTCTAGGACAGGGCGGGAGCCCCAGCATTTT. Protein: CASSYSRTGREPQHF. V is TRBV6-5 and J is TRBJ1-5; 8 positions match TRBD1. The junction had 6 bases not matched to a gene; V was cut back by 0 bases and J by 8 bases. CDR3 length equals 15 residues. Germline loops: CDR1 MNHEY, CDR2 SVGAGI.